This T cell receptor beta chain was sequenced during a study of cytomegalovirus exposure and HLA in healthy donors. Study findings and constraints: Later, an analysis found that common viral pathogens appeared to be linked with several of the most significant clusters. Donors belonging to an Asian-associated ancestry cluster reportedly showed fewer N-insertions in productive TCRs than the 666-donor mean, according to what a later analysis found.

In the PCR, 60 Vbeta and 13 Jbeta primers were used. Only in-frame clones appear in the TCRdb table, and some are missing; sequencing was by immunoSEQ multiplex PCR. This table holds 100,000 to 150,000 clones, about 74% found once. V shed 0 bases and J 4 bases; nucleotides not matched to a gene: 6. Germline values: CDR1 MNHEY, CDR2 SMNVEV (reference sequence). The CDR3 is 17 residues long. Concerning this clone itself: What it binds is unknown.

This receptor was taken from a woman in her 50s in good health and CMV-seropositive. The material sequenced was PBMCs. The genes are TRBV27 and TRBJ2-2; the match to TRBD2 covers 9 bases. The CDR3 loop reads CASSLSTRRGGTGELFF. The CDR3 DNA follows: TGTGCCAGCAGTTTATCGACGAGGCGGGGGGGCACCGGGGAGCTGTTTTTT.